This is a list of T cell receptor beta chains from one sample in a study of T-cell memory formation after mild COVID-19. TCRdb recomputed calls from the 5' RACE reads with MiXCR, one row per CDR3 protein. The table has 300,000 to 350,000 distinct CDR3 sequences, roughly a fifth seen once; the top ten hold around 21%. Sequencing was done on a sample of PBMCs or a T cell subset sorted from them (not recorded which). All receptors come from a man aged 18 to 29 who had mild COVID-19 (a few samples of this study predate the infection). Cell type and time point are not known. CDR3s include the opening cysteine and the closing phenylalanine or tryptophan. A D gene is named only where the DNA matches it firmly. Clone size, where shown, is once, few, many, or a class for clones that have expanded.

J,size,D,V,DNA,CDR3
TRBJ1-1,many,TRBD1,TRBV6-5,TGTGCCAGCAGCACAGTCCGGGACAGGGGGCTACGGGCTTTCTTT,CASSTVRDRGLRAFF
TRBJ2-1,NA,NA,TRBV28,TGTGCCAGCAGTTTTCCCCGGCTCCAGGGGCATGAGCAGTTCTTC,CASSFPRLQGHEQFF
TRBJ2-4,once,TRBD1,TRBV24-1,TGTGCCACCAGACAGGGGGAGCTAGCCAAAAACATTCAGTACTTC,CATRQGELAKNIQYF
TRBJ2-5,few,NA,TRBV27,TGTGCCAGCGCGGGACAATCGTCAGAGACCCAGTACTTC,CASAGQSSETQYF
TRBJ2-5,few,TRBD2,TRBV15,TGTGCCACCAGCAGTACTAGCGGGGCCCGGAGGGGTGGAGAGACCCAGTACTTC,CATSSTSGARRGGETQYF
TRBJ1-5,few,TRBD1,TRBV5-6,TGTGCCAGCAGCGGGGGACAGGGGGGAAATCAGCCCCAGCATTTT,CASSGGQGGNQPQHF
TRBJ2-1,many,TRBD2,TRBV2,TGTGCCAGCAGTTGGACTAGCGGGGGGTATGAGCAGTTCTTC,CASSWTSGGYEQFF
TRBJ1-2,NA,NA,TRBV20-1,TGCAGTGCTAGAGGGAGCAGGGAGGAAGGCTACACCTTC,CSARGSREEGYTF
TRBJ2-6,few,NA,TRBV12-5,TGTGCTAGTGGTTTGGGACGGCCCTCTGGGGCCAACGTCCTGACTTTC,CASGLGRPSGANVLTF
TRBJ2-7,NA,NA,TRBV7-8,TGTGCCAGCAGCTTAGAGCGGACTTCCTACGAGCAGTACTTC,CASSLERTSYEQYF
TRBJ2-5,few,TRBD2,TRBV27,TGTGCCAGCAGGAGGGCTAGCGGACAAGAGACCCAGTACTTC,CASRRASGQETQYF
TRBJ2-1,NA,NA,TRBV6-6,TGTGCCAGCAGTTCGCCCTACGGTGAGCAGTTCTTC,CASSSPYGEQFF
TRBJ2-5,NA,TRBD2,TRBV7-9,TGTGCCAGCAGCTTAAGTACTAGCGGACAGACCCAGTACTTC,CASSLSTSGQTQYF
TRBJ1-6,NA,NA,TRBV12-3/TRBV12-4,TGTGCCAGCAGTTTACGGGGGGCGTGGGGATCACCCCTCCACTTT,CASSLRGAWGSPLHF
TRBJ1-6,few,NA,TRBV5-5,TGTGCCAGCAGCTTGGCCTTTGGCAAGAATTCACCCCTCCACTTT,CASSLAFGKNSPLHF
TRBJ2-3,NA,TRBD2,TRBV5-1,TGCGCCAGCAGAGAACTAGCGGGGGGCCCTAGCACAGATACGCAGTATTTT,CASRELAGGPSTDTQYF
TRBJ1-1,few,NA,TRBV12-3/TRBV12-4,TGTGCCAGCAGCCCCAGGGAGTGGGGTCTCGGGACTGAAGCTTTCTTT,CASSPREWGLGTEAFF
TRBJ2-5,few,TRBD1,TRBV6-2/TRBV6-3,TGTGCCAGCAGATCAGCCGGGACAGGGCTACAAGAGACCCAGTACTTC,CASRSAGTGLQETQYF
TRBJ1-3,NA,TRBD1,TRBV7-9,TGTGCCAGCAGCCAACTGGACAGGAGGGATGGAAACACCATATATTTT,CASSQLDRRDGNTIYF
TRBJ2-6,NA,TRBD1,TRBV15,TGTGCCACCAGCAGGACAGGGTCTGGGGCCAACGTCCTGACTTTC,CATSRTGSGANVLTF
TRBJ1-2,NA,NA,TRBV4-2,TGTGCCAGCAGCCAAGAGTGGACAGCCTATGGCTACACCTTC,CASSQEWTAYGYTF
TRBJ2-7,many,TRBD2,TRBV5-1,TGCGCCAGCAGCCCGGCGGCTAGCGGGGACTACGAGCAGTACTTC,CASSPAASGDYEQYF
TRBJ1-5,few,NA,TRBV12-5,TGTGCTAGTGGGCTGAACGGGCGGACCGATCAGCCCCAGCATTTT,CASGLNGRTDQPQHF
TRBJ2-2,many,NA,TRBV12-3/TRBV12-4,TGTGCCAGCAGTTTAAGGTCCGGGTACACCGGGGAGCTGTTTTTT,CASSLRSGYTGELFF
TRBJ1-1,few,NA,TRBV5-1,TGCGCCAGCAGCTTCGACTCAGACGCGAGGGAAGCTTTCTTT,CASSFDSDAREAFF
TRBJ2-6,NA,NA,TRBV5-1,TGCGCCAGCAGCTTGTCGGACGGCACAACCAACGTCCTGACTTTC,CASSLSDGTTNVLTF
TRBJ2-6,NA,NA,TRBV27,TGTGCCAGCAGGGGAAACTCTGGGGCCAACGTCCTGACTTTC,CASRGNSGANVLTF
TRBJ2-3,NA,TRBD2,TRBV5-1,TGCGCCAGCAGCCGCGGGAGCGGGGGGACTAGCACAGATACGCAGTATTTT,CASSRGSGGTSTDTQYF
TRBJ2-7,few,NA,TRBV20-1,TGCAGTGCTAGAGCTGGGAGAACTTACGAGCAGTACTTC,CSARAGRTYEQYF
TRBJ2-7,NA,NA,TRBV2,TGTGCCAGCATCCCCTCCCGGACCCTCATTGCCCTATACGAGCAGTACTTC,CASIPSRTLIALYEQYF
TRBJ1-1,once,TRBD1,TRBV14,TGTGCCAGCAGCCAAGGACAGGGTTATGGAGGCACTGAAGCTTTCTTT,CASSQGQGYGGTEAFF
TRBJ2-3,few,NA,TRBV4-1,TGCGCCAGCAGCCAAGAGGCGGGGGCCACAGATACGCAGTATTTT,CASSQEAGATDTQYF
TRBJ1-2,few,TRBD1,TRBV5-8,TGTGCCAGCAGACGGCCAGGGGGCTCTGGCTACACCTTC,CASRRPGGSGYTF
TRBJ2-2,NA,NA,TRBV5-6,TGTGCCAGCAGCTTGGTACAGGGCCCCGGGGAGCTGTTTTTT,CASSLVQGPGELFF
TRBJ2-3,few,TRBD1,TRBV7-6,TGTGCCAGCAGCTCGGGACAGGGGCTCGATACGCAGTATTTT,CASSSGQGLDTQYF
TRBJ2-2,medium-sized,NA,TRBV6-4,TGTGCCAGCAGTGACAGGGACACCGGGGAGCTGTTTTTT,CASSDRDTGELFF
TRBJ2-1,NA,TRBD1,TRBV9,TGTGCCAGCAGCGTCACAGGGGGTACCTACAATGAGCAGTTCTTC,CASSVTGGTYNEQFF
TRBJ2-5,many,NA,TRBV12-3/TRBV12-4,TGTGCCAGCGCCAAGCGGGCCCAAGAGACCCAGTACTTC,CASAKRAQETQYF
TRBJ2-3,NA,NA,TRBV5-6,TGTGCCAGCAGCTTGCCTGACAGAGTGAGCACAGATACGCAGTATTTT,CASSLPDRVSTDTQYF
TRBJ2-5,many,TRBD2,TRBV5-1,TGCGCCAGCAGCCGAGGACAGGGACTAGCGGGGTTAGAGACCCAGTACTTC,CASSRGQGLAGLETQYF
TRBJ2-7,NA,NA,TRBV6-2/TRBV6-3,TGTGCCAGCAGATCGGACCACTACGAGCAGTACTTC,CASRSDHYEQYF
TRBJ2-3,few,NA,TRBV12-3/TRBV12-4,TGTGCCAGCAGTCTTCAGGGCGCCACAGATACGCAGTATTTT,CASSLQGATDTQYF
TRBJ1-1,NA,TRBD1,TRBV7-9,TGTGCCAGCAGCCAGGGGGCAGGGACCACTGAAGCTTTCTTT,CASSQGAGTTEAFF
TRBJ1-6,NA,NA,TRBV6-1,TGTGCCAGCACCCCCTCCGACGGCAGGGAGCCCGATTCCCTCCACTTT,CASTPSDGREPDSLHF
TRBJ2-6,many,NA,TRBV5-1,TGCGCCAGCAGCTTGGCTGGGGCCAACGTCCTGACTTTC,CASSLAGANVLTF
TRBJ1-4,NA,NA,TRBV7-9,TGTGCCAGCAGCTTAGCTAAGGGGGACGATCAAAAACTGTTTTTT,CASSLAKGDDQKLFF
TRBJ2-2,NA,NA,TRBV4-1,TGCGCCAGCAGCCGGGTCAAGAGGATAGCGAACACCGGGGAGCTGTTTTTT,CASSRVKRIANTGELFF
TRBJ1-1,NA,NA,TRBV12-3/TRBV12-4,TGTGCCAGCAGTTTGGCGGGGGCCGGGGACACTGAAGCTTTCTTT,CASSLAGAGDTEAFF
TRBJ2-5,NA,TRBD2,TRBV7-8,TGTGCCAGCAGCCGTAGCGGGGGGCTCCAAGAGACCCAGTACTTC,CASSRSGGLQETQYF
TRBJ2-3,NA,TRBD1,TRBV6-5,TGTGCCAGCAGTTACTCCCCGACAGGGGTGACAGATACGCAGTATTTT,CASSYSPTGVTDTQYF
TRBJ1-2,few,NA,TRBV7-2,TGTGCCAGCAGCTTAGGACAGCCTTATGGCTACACCTTC,CASSLGQPYGYTF
TRBJ2-6,few,NA,TRBV20-1,TGCAGTGCTATCGACAACTCTGGGGCCAACGTCCTGACTTTC,CSAIDNSGANVLTF
TRBJ2-7,NA,NA,TRBV6-2/TRBV6-3,TGTGCCAGCAGCTCCCCGGGACAACTTTCCTACGAGCAGTACTTC,CASSSPGQLSYEQYF
TRBJ2-1,NA,TRBD2,TRBV12-3/TRBV12-4,TGTGCCAGCACCCTGAGAATAGCGGGGGGGCCCTATGAGCAGTTCTTC,CASTLRIAGGPYEQFF
TRBJ2-2,few,NA,TRBV7-9,TGTGCCGGGGCGCGGGCGACCGGGGAGCTGTTTTTT,CAGARATGELFF
TRBJ2-5,few,NA,TRBV12-3/TRBV12-4,TGTGCCAGCACCGTGGGCGGCTCATACCAAGAGACCCAGTACTTC,CASTVGGSYQETQYF
TRBJ2-3,NA,NA,TRBV7-6,TGTGCCAGCAGCTTATTGGGTCAAGATACGCAGTATTTT,CASSLLGQDTQYF
TRBJ2-5,NA,TRBD1,TRBV24-1,TGTGCCACCAGTGCAGGGGGCGGGGTGGAGACCCAGTACTTC,CATSAGGGVETQYF
TRBJ2-5,NA,NA,TRBV13,TGTGCCAGCAGCTCGAGGGTCCTGAGGGAGACCCAGTACTTC,CASSSRVLRETQYF
TRBJ2-3,NA,NA,TRBV7-9,TGTGCCAGCAGCCTATACGACCCGTATACGCAGTATTTT,CASSLYDPYTQYF